Following are 2 T cell receptor beta chains from one sample sequenced in a study of human T cells and chemical hapten exposure. Unseparated into fractions, whole blood served as the source from which total RNA was extracted. From the 5' RACE reads, TCRdb called clonotypes with MiXCR, one entry per CDR3 protein. The sample has under 85,000 distinct CDR3 sequences, about 8.4% seen once. The source of these receptors is a male donor in good health.

This clonotype was seen repeatedly, ten times or more. The genes are TRBV5-1 and TRBJ2-4, with D hard to call. The CDR3 runs to 15 residues. The germline V gene has CDR1 SGHRS and CDR2 YFSETQ. The V and J ends lost 4 bases and 1 base respectively, with 12 bases between them. The chain's CDR3 is CASSLEVMAKNIQYF. The CDR3 bases are TGCGCCAGCAGCCTAGAAGTTATGGCCAAAAACATTCAGTACTTC.

This clonotype was observed at least ten times. The chain carries TRBV9 and TRBJ2-2, with TRBD2 matching 8 bases. This CDR3 is 13 amino acids long. Germline lookup yields CDR1 SGDLS and CDR2 YYNGEE. After removal of 3 bases from V and 5 bases from J, the junction contained 0 bases not matched to a gene. The CDR3 nucleotides read TGTGCCAGCAGCGCTAGCGGGACCGGGGAGCTGTTTTTT. It encodes CASSASGTGELFF.